This T cell receptor beta chain was recovered during a study of post-analysis software for immune sequencing data. Study-wide background: Disease trajectories encompassed relapsing-remitting, secondary progressive and progressive-relapsing multiple sclerosis.

TCR beta libraries were prepared from cDNA with unique molecular identifiers. TCRdb reprocessed the PCR reads with MiXCR, giving one entry per CDR3 protein. The table includes 750,000 to 950,000 distinct CDR3 sequences, roughly 58% detected once. Findings and caveats of the study: People with multiple sclerosis had a significantly lower normalized Chao1 diversity than controls did. Roughly 5 TRBV segments occurring more often in patients than controls included TRBV5-6, TRBV5-1 and TRBV20-1.

This clonotype was seen only a few times. Its antigen is not known. CDR1 is SGHVS and CDR2 is FQNEAQ in the germline V gene. The J segment lost 7 bases and the V segment lost 4 bases, leaving 6 bases of the junction unmatched. The length of the CDR3 is 14 residues. The TCR comes from a girl under 18 with multiple sclerosis. Input material: blood. The chain combines TRBV7-8 with TRBJ1-2, with TRBD1 matching 10 bases. The CDR3 loop reads CASSSRQGAGGYTF. The CDR3 DNA reads as TGTGCCAGCAGCTCCCGACAGGGGGCGGGTGGCTACACCTTC.